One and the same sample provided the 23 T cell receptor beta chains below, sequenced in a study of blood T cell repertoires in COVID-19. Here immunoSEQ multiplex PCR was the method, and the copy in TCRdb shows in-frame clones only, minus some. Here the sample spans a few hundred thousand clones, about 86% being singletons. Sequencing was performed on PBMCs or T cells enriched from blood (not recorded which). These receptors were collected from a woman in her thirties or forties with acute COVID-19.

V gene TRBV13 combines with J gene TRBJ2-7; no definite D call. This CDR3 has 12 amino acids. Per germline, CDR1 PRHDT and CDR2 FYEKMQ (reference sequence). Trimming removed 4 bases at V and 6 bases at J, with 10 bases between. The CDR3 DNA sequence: TGTGCCAGCAGCTCGACTCTGGGCGAGCAGTACTTC. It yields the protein CASSSTLGEQYF.

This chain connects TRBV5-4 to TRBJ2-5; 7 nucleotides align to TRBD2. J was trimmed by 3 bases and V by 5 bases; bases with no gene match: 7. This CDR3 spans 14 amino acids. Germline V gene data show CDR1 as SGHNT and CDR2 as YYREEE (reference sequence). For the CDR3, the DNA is TGTGCCAGCAGGACACAGCGGGGCGAAGAGACCCAGTACTTC. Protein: CASRTQRGEETQYF. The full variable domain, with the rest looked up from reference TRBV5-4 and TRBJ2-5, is ETGVTQSPTHLIKTRGQQVTLRCSSQSGHNTVSWYQQALGQGPQFIFQYYREEENGRGNFPPRFSGLQFPNYSSELNVNALELDDSALYLCASRTQRGEETQYFGPGTRLLVL.

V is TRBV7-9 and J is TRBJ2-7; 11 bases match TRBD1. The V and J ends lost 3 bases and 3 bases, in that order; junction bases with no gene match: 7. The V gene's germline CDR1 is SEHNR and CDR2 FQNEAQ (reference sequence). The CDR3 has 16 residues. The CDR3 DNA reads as TGTGCCAGCAGCTTGGACATTGGGACAGGGGGCTACGAGCAGTACTTC. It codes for CASSLDIGTGGYEQYF. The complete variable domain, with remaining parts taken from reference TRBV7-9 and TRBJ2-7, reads DTGVSQNPRHKITKRGQNVTFRCDPISEHNRLYWYRQTLGQGPEFLTYFQNEAQLEKSRLLSDRFSAERPKGSFSTLEIQRTEQGDSAMYLCASSLDIGTGGYEQYFGPGTRLTVT.

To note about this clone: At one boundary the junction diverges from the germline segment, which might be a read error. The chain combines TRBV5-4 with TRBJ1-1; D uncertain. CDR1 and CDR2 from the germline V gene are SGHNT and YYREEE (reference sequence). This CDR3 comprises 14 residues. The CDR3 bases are TGTGCCAGCAGCTTCGGCACCAGGAACGCTGAAGCTTTCTTT. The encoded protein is CASSFGTRNAEAFF.

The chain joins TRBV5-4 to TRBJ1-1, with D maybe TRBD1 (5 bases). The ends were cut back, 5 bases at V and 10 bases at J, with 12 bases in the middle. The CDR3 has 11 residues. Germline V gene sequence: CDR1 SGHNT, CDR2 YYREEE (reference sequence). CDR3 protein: CASSAGYGAFF. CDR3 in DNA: TGTGCCAGCAGTGCAGGGTATGGAGCTTTCTTT.

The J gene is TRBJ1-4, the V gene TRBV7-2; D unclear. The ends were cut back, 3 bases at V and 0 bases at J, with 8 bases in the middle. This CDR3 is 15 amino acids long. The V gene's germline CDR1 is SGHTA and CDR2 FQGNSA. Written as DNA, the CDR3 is TGTGCCAGCAGCTTCGGGATTCCAACTAATGAAAAACTGTTTTTT. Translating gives CASSFGIPTNEKLFF.

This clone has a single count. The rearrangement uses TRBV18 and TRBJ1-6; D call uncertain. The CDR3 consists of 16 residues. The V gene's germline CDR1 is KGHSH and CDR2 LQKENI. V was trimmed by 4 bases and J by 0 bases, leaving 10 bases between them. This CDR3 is CASSLGVSSYNSPLHF. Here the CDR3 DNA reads TGTGCCAGCTCACTAGGAGTTAGCTCCTATAATTCACCCCTCCACTTT.

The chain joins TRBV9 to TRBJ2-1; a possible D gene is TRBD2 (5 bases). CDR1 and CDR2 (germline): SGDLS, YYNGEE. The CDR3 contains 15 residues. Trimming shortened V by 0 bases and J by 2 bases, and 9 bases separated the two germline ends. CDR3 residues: CASSVGRGAYNEQFF. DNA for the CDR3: TGTGCCAGCAGCGTAGGTCGGGGAGCCTACAATGAGCAGTTCTTC. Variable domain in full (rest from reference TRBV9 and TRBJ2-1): DSGVTQTPKHLITATGQRVTLRCSPRSGDLSVYWYQQSLDQGLQFLIQYYNGEERAKGNILERFSAQQFPDLHSELNLSSLELGDSALYFCASSVGRGAYNEQFFGPGTRLTVL.

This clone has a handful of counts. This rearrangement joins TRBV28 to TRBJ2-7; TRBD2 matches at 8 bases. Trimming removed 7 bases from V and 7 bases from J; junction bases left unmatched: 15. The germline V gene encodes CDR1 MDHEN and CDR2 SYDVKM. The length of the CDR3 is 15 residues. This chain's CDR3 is CASNPAVLAAIEQYF. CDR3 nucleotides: TGTGCCAGCAACCCTGCGGTACTAGCGGCCATAGAGCAGTACTTC.

The CDR3, as DNA: TGTGCCAGCAGCCAAGCTCTGGGGCACGAGCAGTACTTC. Protein sequence: CASSQALGHEQYF. The rearrangement uses TRBV3-1 (or the pseudogene TRBV3-2) and TRBJ2-7; the D gene is possibly TRBD1 (5 bases). Trimming took 1 base from V and 5 from J, leaving 9 bases between them. CDR3 length equals 13 residues. CDR1 and CDR2 from the germline V gene are LGHDT and YNNKEL (reference sequence).

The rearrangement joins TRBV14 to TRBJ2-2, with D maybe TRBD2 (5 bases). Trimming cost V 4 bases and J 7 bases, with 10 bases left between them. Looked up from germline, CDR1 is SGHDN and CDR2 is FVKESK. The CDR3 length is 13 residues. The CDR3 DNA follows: TGTGCCAGCAGCCTCCTGGGGAGCGGGGAGCTGTTTTTT. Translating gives CASSLLGSGELFF.

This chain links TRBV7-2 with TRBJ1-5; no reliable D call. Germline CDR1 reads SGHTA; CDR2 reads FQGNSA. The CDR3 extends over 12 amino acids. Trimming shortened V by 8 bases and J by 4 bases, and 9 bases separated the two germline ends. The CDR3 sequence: CASCSGNQPQHF. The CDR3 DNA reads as TGTGCCAGCTGCTCAGGAAATCAGCCCCAGCATTTT.

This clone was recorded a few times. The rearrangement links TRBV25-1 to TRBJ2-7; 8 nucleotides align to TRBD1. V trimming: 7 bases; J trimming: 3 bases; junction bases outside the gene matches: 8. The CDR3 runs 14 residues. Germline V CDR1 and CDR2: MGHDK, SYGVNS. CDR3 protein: CASTSGGHSYEQYF. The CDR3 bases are TGTGCCAGCACTTCAGGGGGCCATAGCTACGAGCAGTACTTC.

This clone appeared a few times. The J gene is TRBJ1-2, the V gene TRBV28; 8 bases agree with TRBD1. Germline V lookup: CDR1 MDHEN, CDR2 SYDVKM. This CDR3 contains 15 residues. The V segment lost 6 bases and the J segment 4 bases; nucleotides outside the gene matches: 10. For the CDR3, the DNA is TGTGCCAGCAGCCCAAACAGGGGGATCATCTATGGCTACACCTTC. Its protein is CASSPNRGIIYGYTF.

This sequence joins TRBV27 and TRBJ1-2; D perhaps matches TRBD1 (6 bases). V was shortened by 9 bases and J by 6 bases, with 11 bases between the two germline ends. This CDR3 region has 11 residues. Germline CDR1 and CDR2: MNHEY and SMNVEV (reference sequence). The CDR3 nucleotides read TGTGCCAGTCGGACAGTGAATGGCTACACCTTC. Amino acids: CASRTVNGYTF.

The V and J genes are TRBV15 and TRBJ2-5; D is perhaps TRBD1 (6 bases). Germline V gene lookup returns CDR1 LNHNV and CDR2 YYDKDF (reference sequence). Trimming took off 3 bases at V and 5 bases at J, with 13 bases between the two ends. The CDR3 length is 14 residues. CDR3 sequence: CATSSGQKPETQYF. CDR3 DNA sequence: TGTGCCACCAGCAGCGGACAGAAGCCGGAGACCCAGTACTTC.

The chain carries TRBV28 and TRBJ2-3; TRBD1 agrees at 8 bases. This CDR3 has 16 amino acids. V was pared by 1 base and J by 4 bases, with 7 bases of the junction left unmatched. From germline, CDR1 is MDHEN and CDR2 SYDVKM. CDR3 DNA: TGTGCCAGCAGTTTATTCGCAGGGGGCGTCCCAGATACGCAGTATTTT. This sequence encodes CASSLFAGGVPDTQYF.

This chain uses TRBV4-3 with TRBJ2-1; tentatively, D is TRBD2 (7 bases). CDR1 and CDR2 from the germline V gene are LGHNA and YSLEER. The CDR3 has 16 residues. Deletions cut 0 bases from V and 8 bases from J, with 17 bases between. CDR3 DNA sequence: TGCGCCAGCAGCCAAGATGAGAGGGGGGGATTCGATGAGCAGTTCTTC. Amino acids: CASSQDERGGFDEQFF.

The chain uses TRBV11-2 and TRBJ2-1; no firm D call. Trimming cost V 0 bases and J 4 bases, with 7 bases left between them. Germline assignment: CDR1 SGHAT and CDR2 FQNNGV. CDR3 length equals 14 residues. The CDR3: CASSLERLYNEQFF. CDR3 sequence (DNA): TGTGCCAGCAGCTTAGAGCGGCTTTACAATGAGCAGTTCTTC. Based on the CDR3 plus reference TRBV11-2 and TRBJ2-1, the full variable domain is EAGVAQSPRYKIIEKRQSVAFWCNPISGHATLYWYQQILGQGPKLLIQFQNNGVVDDSQLPKDRFSAERLKGVDSTLKIQPAKLEDSAVYLCASSLERLYNEQFFGPGTRLTVL.

The CDR3 sequence: CASSTNRGAWGNTIYF. The CDR3 nucleotides are TGTGCCAGCAGCACAAACAGGGGAGCGTGGGGAAACACCATATATTTT. The rearrangement uses TRBV5-8 and TRBJ1-3, with 7 positions matching TRBD1. The CDR3 consists of 16 residues. The trim removed 4 bases at V and 4 bases at J, leaving 11 bases unmatched. Germline V gene lookup returns CDR1 SGHTS and CDR2 YDEGEE.

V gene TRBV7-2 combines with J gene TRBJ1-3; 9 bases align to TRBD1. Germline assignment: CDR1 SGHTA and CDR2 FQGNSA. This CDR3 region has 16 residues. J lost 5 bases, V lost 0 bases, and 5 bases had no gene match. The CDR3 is CASSLAQDRGRNTIYF. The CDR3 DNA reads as TGTGCCAGCAGCTTAGCGCAGGACAGGGGAAGAAACACCATATATTTT.

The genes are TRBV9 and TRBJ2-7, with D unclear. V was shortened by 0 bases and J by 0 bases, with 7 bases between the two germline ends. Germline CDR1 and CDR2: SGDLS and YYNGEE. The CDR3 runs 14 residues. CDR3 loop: CASSVVADSYEQYF. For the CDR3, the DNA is TGTGCCAGCAGCGTAGTGGCGGACTCCTACGAGCAGTACTTC.

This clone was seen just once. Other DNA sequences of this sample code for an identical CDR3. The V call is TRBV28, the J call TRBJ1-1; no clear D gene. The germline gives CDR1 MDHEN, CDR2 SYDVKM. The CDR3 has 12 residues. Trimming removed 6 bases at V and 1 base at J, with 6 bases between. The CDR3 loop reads CASSLENTEAFF. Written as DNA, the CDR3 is TGTGCCAGCAGCCTAGAGAACACTGAAGCTTTCTTT.